This TCR beta chain was captured by sequencing in a study of regulatory and conventional T cells in RAG deficiency. Study observations and caveats: Sorted Omenn CD25-high CD127-low cells may not be bona fide Tregs. Shannon entropy was markedly lower and Simpson indices higher in RAG-deficient patients than control T-cell subsets. In Omenn syndrome, Treg and Tconv repertoires overlapped >75%.

Genomic DNA came from blood conventional CD4+ T cells gated CD25-low CD127-high. Data came from immunoSEQ multiplex PCR; TCRdb stores just in-frame clones and leaves some out. The sample consists of 25,000 to 30,000 clones, nearly 95% of them appearing once. Remarks on this clone: Its antigen is not known.

These same data were also listed under a study on regulatory T cells. That source reports: The PCR used 52 TRBV and 13 TRBJ primers.

This receptor was identified in a human donor in good health. Sequenced sample: CD25- CD4+ T cells sorted from blood.

The CDR3 DNA sequence: TGCGCCAGCAGCTTGGAAGCGGTTAGCGGGGGGCGTTCGGATACGCAGTATTTT. Amino acid sequence: CASSLEAVSGGRSDTQYF. This chain links TRBV5-1 with TRBJ2-3, with 10 positions matching TRBD2. V dropped 0 bases and J dropped 6; count of bases not matched to a gene: 13. Germline V gene lookup returns CDR1 SGHRS and CDR2 YFSETQ. This CDR3 has 18 residues.